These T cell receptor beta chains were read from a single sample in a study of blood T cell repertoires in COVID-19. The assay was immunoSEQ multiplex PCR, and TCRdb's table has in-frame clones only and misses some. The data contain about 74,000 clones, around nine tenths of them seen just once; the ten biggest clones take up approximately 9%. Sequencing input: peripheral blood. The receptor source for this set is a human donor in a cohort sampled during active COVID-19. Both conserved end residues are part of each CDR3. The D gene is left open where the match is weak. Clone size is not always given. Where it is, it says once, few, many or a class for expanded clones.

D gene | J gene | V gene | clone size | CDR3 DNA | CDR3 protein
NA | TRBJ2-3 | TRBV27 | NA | TGTGCCAGCAGTTTACAGGGGCCCCCGACAGATACGCAGTATTTT | CASSLQGPPTDTQYF
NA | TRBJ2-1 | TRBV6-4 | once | TGTGCCAGCAACCCCAGGGGCACGTACAATGAGCAGTTCTTC | CASNPRGTYNEQFF
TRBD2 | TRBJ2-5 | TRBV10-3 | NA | TGTGCCATCAGTAGCGGGAGTGAGGAGACCCAGTACTTC | CAISSGSEETQYF
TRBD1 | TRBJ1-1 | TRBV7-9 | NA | TGTGCCAGCAGCTTAATTACAGGGGGCACTGAAGCTTTCTTT | CASSLITGGTEAFF
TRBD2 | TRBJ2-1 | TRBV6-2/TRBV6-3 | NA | TGTGCCAGCAGTTACCGGAGAGCGAAAGCGGGAGGTGGTTACAATGAGCAGTTCTTC | CASSYRRAKAGGGYNEQFF
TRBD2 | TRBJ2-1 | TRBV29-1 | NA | TGCAGCGCCTGTAGCGGGATCTACAATGAGCAGTTCTTC | CSACSGIYNEQFF
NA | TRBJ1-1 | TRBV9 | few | TGTGCCAGCAGCGTAGATGCTGGGGCCACTGAAGCTTTCTTT | CASSVDAGATEAFF
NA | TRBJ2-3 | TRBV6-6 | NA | TGTGCCAGCAGTCCCGGGGGTGTCGCAGGGGGACCCACAGATACGCAGTATTTT | CASSPGGVAGGPTDTQYF
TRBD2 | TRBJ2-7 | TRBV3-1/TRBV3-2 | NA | TGTGCCAGCAGCCAGACTAGCGGGCCCCGGTCCGAGCAGTACTTC | CASSQTSGPRSEQYF
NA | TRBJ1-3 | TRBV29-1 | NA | TGCAGCGTTGGCGGGGGGGAAAACACCATATATTTT | CSVGGGENTIYF
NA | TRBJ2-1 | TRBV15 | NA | TGTGCCACCAGCAGAGTTGCTAGCTCTGGCTATGAGCAGTTCTTC | CATSRVASSGYEQFF
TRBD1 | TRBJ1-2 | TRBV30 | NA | TGTGCCTGGAGTGTGGGGACAGGGGACTACTATGGCTACACCTTC | CAWSVGTGDYYGYTF
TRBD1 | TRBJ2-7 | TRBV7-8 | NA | TGTGCCAGCGGGAGGACAGGGGCTGGGGAGCAGTACTTC | CASGRTGAGEQYF
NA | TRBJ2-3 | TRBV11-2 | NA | TGTGCCAGCAGCCGGACTTACGGCCCGGCCGATACGCAGTATTTT | CASSRTYGPADTQYF
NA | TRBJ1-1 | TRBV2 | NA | TGTGCCAGTTCGACAGATATGAACACTGAAGCTTTCTTT | CASSTDMNTEAFF
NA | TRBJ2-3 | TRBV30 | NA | TGTGCCTGGGCCGCGACAGGAATGGATACGCAGTATTTT | CAWAATGMDTQYF
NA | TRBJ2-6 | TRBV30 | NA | TGTGCCTGGAGTAGACCCCCGTCGAGGGTGGCGAGCGCCCGAGCCAACGTCCTGACTTTC | CAWSRPPSRVASARANVLTF
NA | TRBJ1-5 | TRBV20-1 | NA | TGCAGTGCTAGTGCGGGGGTGGCCAATCAGCCCCAGCATTTT | CSASAGVANQPQHF
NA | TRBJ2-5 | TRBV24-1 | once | TGTGCCACCAGTGATTTTCGGTCGGGGGGCCGCCAAGAGACCCAGTACTTC | CATSDFRSGGRQETQYF
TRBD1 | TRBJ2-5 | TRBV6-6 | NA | TGTGCCAGCACTAAACAGGGGGCGAATCGGGAGACCCAGTACTTC | CASTKQGANRETQYF
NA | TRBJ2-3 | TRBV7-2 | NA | TGTGCCAGCAGCTTAGACCTTGGGAGTACAGATACGCAGTATTTT | CASSLDLGSTDTQYF
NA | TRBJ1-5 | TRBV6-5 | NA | TGTGCCAGCAGCCCCGGTGGGGAGAATCAGCCCCAGCATTTT | CASSPGGENQPQHF
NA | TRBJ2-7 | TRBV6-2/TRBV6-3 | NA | TGTGCCAGCAGTTCTAAAATTCGGGACATTGGCTCCTACGAGCAGTACTTC | CASSSKIRDIGSYEQYF
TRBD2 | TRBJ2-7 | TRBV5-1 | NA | TGCGCCAGCAGCTTGCGCGGGAGCCCCTACGAGCAGTACTTC | CASSLRGSPYEQYF
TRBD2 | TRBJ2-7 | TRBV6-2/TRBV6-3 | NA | TGTGCCAGCAGTCTCAGCGGGGTTTCCTACGAGCAGTACTTC | CASSLSGVSYEQYF
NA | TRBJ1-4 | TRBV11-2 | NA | TGTGCCAGCAGCTCGACCACCTTCGGGGAAAAACTGTTTTTT | CASSSTTFGEKLFF
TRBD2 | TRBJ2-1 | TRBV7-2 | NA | TGTGCCAGCAGCTCGAGGGGGGCGACTAGCGGGAGCGAATTCTTC | CASSSRGATSGSEFF
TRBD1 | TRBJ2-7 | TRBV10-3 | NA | TGTGCCATCAGAAGGGACAGCTACGAGCAGTACTTC | CAIRRDSYEQYF
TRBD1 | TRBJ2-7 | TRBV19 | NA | TGTGCCAGTAGTCGGGACAGCCCTGGCGAGCAGTACTTC | CASSRDSPGEQYF
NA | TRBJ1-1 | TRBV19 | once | TGTGCCAGTAGTATGGGTGGGCTGAACACTGAAGCTTTCTTT | CASSMGGLNTEAFF
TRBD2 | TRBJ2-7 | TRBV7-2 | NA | TGTGCCAGCAGCTTAGGCCCCCTAGGCGGGAGGAACTACGAGCAGTACTTC | CASSLGPLGGRNYEQYF
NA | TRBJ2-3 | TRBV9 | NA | TGTGCCAGCAGCGGACCGGGACTTCATACAGATACGCAGTATTTT | CASSGPGLHTDTQYF
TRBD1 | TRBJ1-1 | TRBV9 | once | TGTGCCAGCAGCGTAGCCGGGACAGGGAATAATGAAGCTTTCTTT | CASSVAGTGNNEAFF